The sequence of this T cell receptor beta chain was determined in a study of immune evolution from preneoplasia to lung adenocarcinoma. Study as a whole: HLA loss of heterozygosity: over 5.5% AIS, approximately 15% MIA, approximately 35% ADC, none AAH.

The repertoire was sequenced with immunoSEQ multiplex PCR; TCRdb's copy has only in-frame clones and lacks some. The data contain about 41,000 clones, roughly 80% of them singletons. Resections took place in Japan or China from about 2014 to 2018. Two lung cancer pathologists independently confirmed each histologic diagnosis. After pathologic assessment, macro-dissection selected premalignant or tumor cells for extraction. V lost 2 bases, J lost 4 bases, and 12 bases lay in between. The CDR3 has 14 residues. The germline gives CDR1 KGHSH, CDR2 LQKENI. This clonotype was obtained from a person aged 55 to 75 with lung adenocarcinoma. Sequencing was carried out using FFPE invasive lung adenocarcinoma tissue. The gene calls are TRBV18 and TRBJ2-7, with a possible D match to TRBD2 (5 bases). CDR3 protein: CASSPNGGGYEQYF. The CDR3 nucleotides read TGTGCCAGCTCACCAAATGGTGGCGGGTACGAGCAGTACTTC.